A single sample is the source of the 8 T cell receptor beta chains below, sequenced in a study of blood T cell repertoires in COVID-19. Repertoires were generated with immunoSEQ multiplex PCR, while TCRdb's copy carries only in-frame clones and drops some. The profile shows 190,000 or so clones, 85% of them singletons. The source material was peripheral blood. All receptors derive from a man in his sixties with COVID-19, enrolled during active disease.

The CDR3 region is CASSLVGGLLNTEAFF. The CDR3 DNA is TGTGCCAGCAGCTTGGTCGGGGGGCTTCTGAACACTGAAGCTTTCTTT. J is TRBJ1-1 and V is TRBV7-6, with D maybe TRBD1 (6 bases). V dropped 3 bases and J dropped 0 bases, with 14 bases sitting between them. The CDR3 has 16 amino acids. Germline CDR1 SGHVS, CDR2 FNYEAQ.

V usage is TRBV27 and J usage is TRBJ2-7; TRBD2 matches 7 bases. After removal of 3 bases from V and 3 bases from J, the junction contained 14 bases not matched to a gene. The CDR3 consists of 17 residues. The germline V gene has CDR1 MNHEY and CDR2 SMNVEV (reference sequence). The CDR3 DNA follows: TGTGCCAGCAGTTTTGGGGGGTGGGGGAGGGGCGGCTACGAGCAGTACTTC. This gives the protein CASSFGGWGRGGYEQYF.

This chain links TRBV18 with TRBJ1-6, with 7 bases aligning to TRBD1. Per germline, CDR1 KGHSH and CDR2 LQKENI. J was trimmed by 9 bases and V by 8 bases; bases with no gene match: 16. The CDR3 consists of 16 residues. Here the CDR3 reads CASRTLSQGGLSPLHF. DNA of the CDR3: TGTGCCAGCCGAACCCTGAGCCAGGGGGGTCTTTCACCCCTCCACTTT.

CDR3 in amino acids: CASSLGASGNTDTQYF. CDR3 in DNA: TGTGCCAGCAGCTTAGGTGCTAGCGGGAACACAGATACGCAGTATTTT. The chain employs TRBV7-9 and TRBJ2-3; 9 nucleotides agree with TRBD2. With 1 base clipped from V and 2 bases from J, the junction kept 4 bases outside the gene matches. The CDR3 runs 16 residues. Looked up from germline, CDR1 is SEHNR and CDR2 is FQNEAQ (reference sequence).

This clone was counted once. The chain joins TRBV2 to TRBJ1-6; D is unclear. The germline V and J ends were trimmed by 1 base and 7 bases, with 17 bases remaining between them. CDR1 and CDR2 from the germline V gene are SNHLY and FYNNEI. This CDR3 has 17 amino acids. Here the CDR3 DNA reads TGTGCCAGCAGTGAAGGAGCCTCTACTAAGGCAAATTCACCCCTCCACTTT. Residues: CASSEGASTKANSPLHF.

This chain uses TRBV18 with TRBJ1-4; D not certain. V was trimmed by 0 bases and J by 5 bases, leaving 7 bases between them. The CDR3 covers 14 residues. In germline, CDR1 is KGHSH, CDR2 LQKENI. The CDR3 sequence: CASSPPGSNEKLFF. CDR3 coding DNA: TGTGCCAGCTCACCACCAGGGAGCAATGAAAAACTGTTTTTT.

A single count supports this clone. This chain links TRBV27 with TRBJ2-7; 7 bases are a match to TRBD2. Looked up from germline, CDR1 is MNHEY and CDR2 is SMNVEV (reference sequence). CDR3 length: 15 residues. Trimming cost V 3 bases and J 1 base; bases outside gene matches: 6. CDR3 DNA sequence: TGTGCCAGCAGTTTGGTGGGAGGGCCTTCCTACGAGCAGTACTTC. Amino acid sequence: CASSLVGGPSYEQYF.

V and J are TRBV20-1 and TRBJ2-7; 7 bases agree with TRBD1. CDR1 DFQATT and CDR2 SNEGSKA come from the germline V gene (reference sequence). Trimming cost V 3 bases and J 4 bases; bases outside gene matches: 3. The CDR3 covers 12 residues. In DNA, the CDR3 is TGCAGTGCTAGTGACAGGGCTTACGAGCAGTACTTC. Translation gives CSASDRAYEQYF.